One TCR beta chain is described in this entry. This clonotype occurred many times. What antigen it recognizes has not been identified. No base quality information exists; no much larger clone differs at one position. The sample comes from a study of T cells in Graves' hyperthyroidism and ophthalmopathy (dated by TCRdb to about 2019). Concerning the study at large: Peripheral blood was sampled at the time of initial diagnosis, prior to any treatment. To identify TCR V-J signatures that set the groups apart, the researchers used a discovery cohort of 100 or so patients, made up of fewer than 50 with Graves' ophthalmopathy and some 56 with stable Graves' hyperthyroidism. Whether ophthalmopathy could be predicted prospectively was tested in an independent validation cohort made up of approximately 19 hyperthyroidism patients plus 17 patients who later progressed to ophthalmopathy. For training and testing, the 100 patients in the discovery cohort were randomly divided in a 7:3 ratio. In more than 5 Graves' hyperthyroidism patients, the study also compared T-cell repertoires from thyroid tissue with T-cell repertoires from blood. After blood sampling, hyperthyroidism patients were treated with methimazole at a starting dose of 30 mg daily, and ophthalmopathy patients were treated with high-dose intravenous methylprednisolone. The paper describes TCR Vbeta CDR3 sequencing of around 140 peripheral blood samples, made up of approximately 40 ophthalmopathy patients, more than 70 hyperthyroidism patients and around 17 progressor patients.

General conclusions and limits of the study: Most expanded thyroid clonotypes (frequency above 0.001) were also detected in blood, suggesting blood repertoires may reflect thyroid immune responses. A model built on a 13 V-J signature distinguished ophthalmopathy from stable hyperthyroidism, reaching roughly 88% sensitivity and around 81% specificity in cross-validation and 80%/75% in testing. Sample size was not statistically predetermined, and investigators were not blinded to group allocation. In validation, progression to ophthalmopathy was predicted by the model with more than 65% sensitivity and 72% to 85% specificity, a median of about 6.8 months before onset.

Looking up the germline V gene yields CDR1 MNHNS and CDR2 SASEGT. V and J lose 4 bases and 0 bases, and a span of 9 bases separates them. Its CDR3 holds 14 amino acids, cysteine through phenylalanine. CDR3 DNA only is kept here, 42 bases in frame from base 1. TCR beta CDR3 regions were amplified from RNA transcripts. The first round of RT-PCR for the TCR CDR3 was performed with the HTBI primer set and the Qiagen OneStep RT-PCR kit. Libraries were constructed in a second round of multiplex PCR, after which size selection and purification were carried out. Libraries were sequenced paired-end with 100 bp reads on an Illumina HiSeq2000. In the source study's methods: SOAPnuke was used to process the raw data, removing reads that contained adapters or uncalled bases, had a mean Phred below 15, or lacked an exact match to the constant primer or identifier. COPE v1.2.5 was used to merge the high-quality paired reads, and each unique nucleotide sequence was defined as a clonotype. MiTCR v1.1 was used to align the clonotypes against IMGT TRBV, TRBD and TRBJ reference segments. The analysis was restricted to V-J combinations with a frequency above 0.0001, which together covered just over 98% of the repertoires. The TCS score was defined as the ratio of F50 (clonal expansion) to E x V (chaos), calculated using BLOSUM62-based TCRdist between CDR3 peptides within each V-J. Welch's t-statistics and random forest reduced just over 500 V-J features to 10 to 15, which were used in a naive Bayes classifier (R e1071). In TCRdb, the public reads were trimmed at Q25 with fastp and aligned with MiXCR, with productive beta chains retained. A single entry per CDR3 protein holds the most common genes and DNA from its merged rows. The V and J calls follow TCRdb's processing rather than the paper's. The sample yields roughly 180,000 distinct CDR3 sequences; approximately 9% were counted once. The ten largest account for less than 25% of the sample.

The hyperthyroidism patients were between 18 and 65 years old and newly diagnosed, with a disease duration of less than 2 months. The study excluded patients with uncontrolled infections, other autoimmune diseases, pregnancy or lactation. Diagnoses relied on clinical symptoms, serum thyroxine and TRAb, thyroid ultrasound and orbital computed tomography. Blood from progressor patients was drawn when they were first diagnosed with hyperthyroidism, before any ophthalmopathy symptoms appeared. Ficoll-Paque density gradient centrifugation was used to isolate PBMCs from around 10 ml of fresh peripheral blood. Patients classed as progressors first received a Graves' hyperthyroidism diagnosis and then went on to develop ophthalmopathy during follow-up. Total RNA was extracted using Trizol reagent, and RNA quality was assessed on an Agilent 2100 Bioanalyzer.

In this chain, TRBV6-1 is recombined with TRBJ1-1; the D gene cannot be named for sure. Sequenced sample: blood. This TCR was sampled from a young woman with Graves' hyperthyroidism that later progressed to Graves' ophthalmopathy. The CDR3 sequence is CASSGRLLNTEAFF. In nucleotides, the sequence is TGTGCCAGCAGTGGACGCCTCCTGAACACTGAAGCTTTCTTT.